Given below is one TCR beta chain in context. Naivety among CD8 cells was defined by CD45RO negativity and positive CCR7 selection, thereby excluding terminally differentiated effector memory CD45RA+ cells. The source of the sample is a study of shared clonotypes between healthy human individuals. Trimming removed 1 base from V and 2 bases from J, with 14 bases in between. Germline V gene sequence: CDR1 MNHEY, CDR2 SMNVEV (reference sequence). The CDR3 is made up of 16 amino acids. The method was immunoSEQ multiplex PCR; TCRdb's version includes in-frame clones alone and lacks a portion of them. The data hold around 2,000,000 clones, with 85% to 95% observed a single time.

Sequencing was done on a sample of naive CD8+ T cells from PBMCs. This TCR was recovered from a young man in good health. Some clones in this sample may be carry-over from other donors' samples. The chain links TRBV27 to TRBJ2-5; no definite D call. The CDR3 coding sequence is TGTGCCAGCAGTTTATTAGGGTATAGCAGTCAAGAGACCCAGTACTTC. Its protein product is CASSLLGYSSQETQYF.